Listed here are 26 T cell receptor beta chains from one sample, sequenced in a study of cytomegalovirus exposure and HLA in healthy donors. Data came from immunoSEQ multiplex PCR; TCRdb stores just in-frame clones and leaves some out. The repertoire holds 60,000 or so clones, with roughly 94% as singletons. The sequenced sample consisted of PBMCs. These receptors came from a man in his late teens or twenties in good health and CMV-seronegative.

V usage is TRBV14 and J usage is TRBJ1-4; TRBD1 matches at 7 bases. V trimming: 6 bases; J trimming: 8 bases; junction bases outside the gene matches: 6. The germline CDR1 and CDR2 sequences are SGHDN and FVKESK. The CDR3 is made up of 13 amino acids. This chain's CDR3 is CASSRQGLEKLFF. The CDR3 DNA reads TGTGCCAGCAGTCGACAGGGCTTGGAAAAACTGTTTTTT.

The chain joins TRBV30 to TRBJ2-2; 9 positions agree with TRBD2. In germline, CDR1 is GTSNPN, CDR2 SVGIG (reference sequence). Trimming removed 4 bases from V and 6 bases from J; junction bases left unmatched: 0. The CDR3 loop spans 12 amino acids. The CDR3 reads CAWTSGAGELFF. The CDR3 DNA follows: TGTGCCTGGACTAGCGGGGCCGGGGAGCTGTTTTTT.

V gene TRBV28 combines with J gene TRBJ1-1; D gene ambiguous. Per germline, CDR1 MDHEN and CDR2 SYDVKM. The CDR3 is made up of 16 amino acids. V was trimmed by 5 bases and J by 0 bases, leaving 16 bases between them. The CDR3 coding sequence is TGTGCCAGCAGTGGAGGGTCTGGACTTATGAACACTGAAGCTTTCTTT. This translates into CASSGGSGLMNTEAFF.

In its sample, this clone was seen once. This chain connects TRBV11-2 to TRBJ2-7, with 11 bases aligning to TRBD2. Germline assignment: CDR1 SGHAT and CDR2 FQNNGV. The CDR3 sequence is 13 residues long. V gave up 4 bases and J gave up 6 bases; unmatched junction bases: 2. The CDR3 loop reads CASSSGLAVEQYF. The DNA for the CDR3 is TGTGCCAGCAGCTCGGGACTAGCGGTCGAGCAGTACTTC.

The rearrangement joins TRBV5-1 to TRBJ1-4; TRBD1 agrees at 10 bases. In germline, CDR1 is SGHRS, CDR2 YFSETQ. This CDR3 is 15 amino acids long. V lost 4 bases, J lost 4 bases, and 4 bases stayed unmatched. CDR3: CASSDRDRGNEKLFF. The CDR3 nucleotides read TGCGCCAGCAGCGACCGGGACAGGGGTAATGAAAAACTGTTTTTT.

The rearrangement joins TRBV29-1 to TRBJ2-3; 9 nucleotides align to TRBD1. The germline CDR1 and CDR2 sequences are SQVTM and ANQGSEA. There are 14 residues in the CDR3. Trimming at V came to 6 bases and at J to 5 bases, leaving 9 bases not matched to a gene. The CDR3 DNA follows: TGCAGCGTGGGAGGACAGGGGTCGGAAGATACGCAGTATTTT. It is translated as CSVGGQGSEDTQYF.

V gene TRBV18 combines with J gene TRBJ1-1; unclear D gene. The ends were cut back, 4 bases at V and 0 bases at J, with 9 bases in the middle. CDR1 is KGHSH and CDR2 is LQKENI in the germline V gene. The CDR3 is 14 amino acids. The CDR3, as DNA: TGTGCCAGCTCACGCGAGGGCGTGAACACTGAAGCTTTCTTT. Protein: CASSREGVNTEAFF.

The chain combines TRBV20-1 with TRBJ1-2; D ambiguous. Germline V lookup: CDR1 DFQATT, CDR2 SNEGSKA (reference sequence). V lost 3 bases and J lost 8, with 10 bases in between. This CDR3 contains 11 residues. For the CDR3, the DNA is TGCAGTGCTAGTGACACGAGAGGCTACACCTTC. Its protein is CSASDTRGYTF.

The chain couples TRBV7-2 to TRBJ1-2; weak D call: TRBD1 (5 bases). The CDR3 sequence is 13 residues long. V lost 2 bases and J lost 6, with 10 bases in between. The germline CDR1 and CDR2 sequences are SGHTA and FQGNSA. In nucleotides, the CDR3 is TGTGCCAGCAGCTTAATCGGGGGGGATGGCTACACCTTC. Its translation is CASSLIGGDGYTF.

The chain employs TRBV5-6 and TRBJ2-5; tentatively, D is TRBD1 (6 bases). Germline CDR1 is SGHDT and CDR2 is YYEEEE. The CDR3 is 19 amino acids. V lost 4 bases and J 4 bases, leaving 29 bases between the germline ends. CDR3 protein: CASSLRTDGTGPGRETQYF. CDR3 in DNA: TGTGCCAGCAGCCTTCGCACGGACGGAACAGGGCCGGGCAGAGAGACCCAGTACTTC.

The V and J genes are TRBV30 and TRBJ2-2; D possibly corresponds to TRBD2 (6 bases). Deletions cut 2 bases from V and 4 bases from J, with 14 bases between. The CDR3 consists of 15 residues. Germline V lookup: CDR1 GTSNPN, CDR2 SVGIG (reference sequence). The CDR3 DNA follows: TGTGCCTGGAGTCGTGACGGGACTGGCACCGGGGAGCTGTTTTTT. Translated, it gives CAWSRDGTGTGELFF.

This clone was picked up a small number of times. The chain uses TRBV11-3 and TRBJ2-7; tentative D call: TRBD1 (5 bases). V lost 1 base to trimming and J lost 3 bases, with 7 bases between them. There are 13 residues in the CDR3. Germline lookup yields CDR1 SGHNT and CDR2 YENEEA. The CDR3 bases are TGTGCCAGCAGCTTAGCCAGGGACTACGAGCAGTACTTC. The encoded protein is CASSLARDYEQYF.

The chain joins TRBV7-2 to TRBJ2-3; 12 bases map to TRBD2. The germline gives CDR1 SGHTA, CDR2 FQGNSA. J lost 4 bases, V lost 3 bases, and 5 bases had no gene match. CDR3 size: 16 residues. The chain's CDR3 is CASSFRLAGAADTQYF. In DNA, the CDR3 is TGTGCCAGCAGCTTTCGACTAGCGGGAGCAGCAGATACGCAGTATTTT.

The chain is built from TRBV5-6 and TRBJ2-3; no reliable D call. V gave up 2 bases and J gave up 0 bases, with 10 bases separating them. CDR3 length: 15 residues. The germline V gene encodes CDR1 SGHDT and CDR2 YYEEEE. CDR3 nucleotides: TGTGCCAGCAGCTTAATAGACTCTAGCACAGATACGCAGTATTTT. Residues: CASSLIDSSTDTQYF.

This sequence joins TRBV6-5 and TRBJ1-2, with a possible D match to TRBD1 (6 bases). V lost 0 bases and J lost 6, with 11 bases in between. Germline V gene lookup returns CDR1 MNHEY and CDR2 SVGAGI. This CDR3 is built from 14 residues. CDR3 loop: CASSYSKQGNGYTF. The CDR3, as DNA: TGTGCCAGCAGTTACTCAAAACAGGGTAATGGCTACACCTTC.

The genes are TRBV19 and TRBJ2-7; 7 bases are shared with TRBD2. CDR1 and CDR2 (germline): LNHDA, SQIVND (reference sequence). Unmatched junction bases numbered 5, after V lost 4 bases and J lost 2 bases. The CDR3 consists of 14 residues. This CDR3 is CASSTGLGTYEQYF. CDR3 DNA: TGTGCCAGTAGTACTGGACTAGGGACCTACGAGCAGTACTTC.

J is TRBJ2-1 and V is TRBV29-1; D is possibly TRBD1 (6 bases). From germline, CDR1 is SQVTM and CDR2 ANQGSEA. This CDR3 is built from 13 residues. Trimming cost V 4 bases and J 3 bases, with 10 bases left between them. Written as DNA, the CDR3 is TGCAGCGTTGGGGGGCAAGGCTACAATGAGCAGTTCTTC. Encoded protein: CSVGGQGYNEQFF.

This CDR3 reads CASSSRWTSGEQYF. The CDR3 DNA reads as TGTGCCAGCAGTTCCCGGTGGACTAGCGGCGAGCAGTACTTC. The V and J genes are TRBV27 and TRBJ2-7; 10 bases line up with TRBD2. Germline loops: CDR1 MNHEY, CDR2 SMNVEV (reference sequence). CDR3 size: 14 residues. V lost 4 bases to trimming and J lost 6 bases; unmatched junction nucleotides: 6.

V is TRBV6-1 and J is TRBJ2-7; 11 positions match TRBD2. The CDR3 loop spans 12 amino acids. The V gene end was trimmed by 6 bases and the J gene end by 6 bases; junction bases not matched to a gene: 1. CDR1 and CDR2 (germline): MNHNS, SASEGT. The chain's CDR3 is CASRLAGAEQYF. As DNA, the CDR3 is TGTGCCAGCAGACTAGCGGGAGCCGAGCAGTACTTC.

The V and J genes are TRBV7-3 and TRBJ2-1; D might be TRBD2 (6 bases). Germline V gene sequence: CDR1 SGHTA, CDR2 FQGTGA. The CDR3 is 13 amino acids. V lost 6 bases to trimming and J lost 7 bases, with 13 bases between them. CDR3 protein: CASSFEAGNEQFF. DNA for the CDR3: TGTGCCAGCAGTTTTGAGGCGGGGAATGAGCAGTTCTTC.

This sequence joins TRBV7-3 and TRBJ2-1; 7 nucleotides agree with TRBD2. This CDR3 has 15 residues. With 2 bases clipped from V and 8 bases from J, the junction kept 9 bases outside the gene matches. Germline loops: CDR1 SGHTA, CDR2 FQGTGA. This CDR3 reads CASSLSSAGAYEQFF. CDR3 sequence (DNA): TGTGCCAGCAGCTTATCTTCGGCGGGAGCATATGAGCAGTTCTTC.

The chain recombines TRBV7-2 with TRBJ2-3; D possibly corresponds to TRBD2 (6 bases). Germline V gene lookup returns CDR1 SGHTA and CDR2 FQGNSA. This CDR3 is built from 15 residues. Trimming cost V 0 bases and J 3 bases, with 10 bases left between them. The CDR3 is CASSLASGTTDTQYF. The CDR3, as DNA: TGTGCCAGCAGCTTAGCTAGCGGCACAACAGATACGCAGTATTTT.

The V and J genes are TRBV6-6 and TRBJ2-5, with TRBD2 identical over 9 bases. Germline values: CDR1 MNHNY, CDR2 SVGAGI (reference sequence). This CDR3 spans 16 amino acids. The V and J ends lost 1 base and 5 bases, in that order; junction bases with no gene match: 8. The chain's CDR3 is CASSYFGGRAVETQYF. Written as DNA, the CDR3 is TGTGCCAGCAGTTACTTTGGCGGGAGGGCCGTGGAGACCCAGTACTTC.

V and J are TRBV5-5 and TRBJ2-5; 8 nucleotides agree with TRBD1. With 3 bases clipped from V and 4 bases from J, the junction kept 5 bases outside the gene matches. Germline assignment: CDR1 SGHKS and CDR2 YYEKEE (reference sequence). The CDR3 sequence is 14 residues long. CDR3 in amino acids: CASSSNRGAETQYF. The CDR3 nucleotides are TGTGCCAGCAGCTCAAACAGGGGGGCAGAGACCCAGTACTTC.

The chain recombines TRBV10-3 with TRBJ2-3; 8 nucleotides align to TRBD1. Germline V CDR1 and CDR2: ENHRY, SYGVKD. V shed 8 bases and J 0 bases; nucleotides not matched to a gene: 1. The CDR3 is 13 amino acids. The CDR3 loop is CAIRDRSTDTQYF. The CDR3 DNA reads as TGTGCCATCCGGGACAGGAGCACAGATACGCAGTATTTT.

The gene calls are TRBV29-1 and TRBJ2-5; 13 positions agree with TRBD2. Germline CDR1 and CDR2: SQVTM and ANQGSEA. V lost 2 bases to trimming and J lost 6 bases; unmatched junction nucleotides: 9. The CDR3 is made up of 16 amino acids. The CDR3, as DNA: TGCAGCGTTGAAACACCCGGGACTAGCGGGATAAAGACCCAGTACTTC. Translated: CSVETPGTSGIKTQYF.